Listed below are T cell receptor beta chains from one sample, sequenced in a study of cytomegalovirus exposure and HLA in healthy donors. The assay was immunoSEQ multiplex PCR, and TCRdb's table has in-frame clones only and misses some. The sample carries over 110,000 clones, around 80% recorded once. Material for sequencing was PBMCs. The source is a man aged 35-49 years in good health and CMV-seronegative. The CDR3 runs from the conserved cysteine through the conserved F or W. D genes are given only for firm matches. Rows give clone size only sometimes, using once, few, many, or a class for an expanded clone.

j_call,clone_size,d_call,v_call,cdr3_length,cdr3_nt,cdr3_aa
TRBJ2-1,NA,NA,TRBV5-1,12,TGCGCCAGCAGCTTCAATTCGGATGAGCAGTTCTTC,CASSFNSDEQFF
TRBJ1-6,NA,NA,TRBV2,13,TGTGCCAGCAAACAGGGTCGGGATTCACCCCTCCACTTT,CASKQGRDSPLHF
TRBJ1-1,few,TRBD1,TRBV19,14,TGTGCCAGTAGGACAGGGCCTCAGGGGACTGAAGCTTTCTTT,CASRTGPQGTEAFF
TRBJ1-4,NA,NA,TRBV6-6,15,TGTGCCAGCAGTCCATTTGCCGGACAAAATGAAAAACTGTTTTTT,CASSPFAGQNEKLFF
TRBJ2-6,once,TRBD1,TRBV27,18,TGTGCCAGCAGTTTATCAGGACAGGGTATTCTTGGGGCCAACGTCCTGACTTTC,CASSLSGQGILGANVLTF
TRBJ1-1,NA,TRBD1,TRBV28,13,TGTGCCAGCAGGAGACAGGGGGAGACTGAAGCTTTCTTT,CASRRQGETEAFF
TRBJ1-3,NA,NA,TRBV7-8,17,TGTGCCAGCAGCTTAGAAGGGGGACGTCGAGATGGAAACACCATATATTTT,CASSLEGGRRDGNTIYF
TRBJ1-2,NA,NA,TRBV28,15,TGTGCCAGCACCTTAACCGGACACCTCGACGGGGGCTACACCTTC,CASTLTGHLDGGYTF
TRBJ2-3,NA,TRBD1,TRBV18,15,TGTGCCAGCTCACCTCGGACAGGGAATCCAGATACGCAGTATTTT,CASSPRTGNPDTQYF
TRBJ1-4,NA,NA,TRBV27,12,TGTGCCAGTGGGGGGGGCCGAGAAAAACTGTTTTTT,CASGGGREKLFF
TRBJ1-5,NA,TRBD1,TRBV15,14,TGTGCCACCAACCCAGGGGGCGCGGGTCAGCCCCAGCATTTT,CATNPGGAGQPQHF
TRBJ2-5,NA,TRBD2,TRBV9,15,TGTGCCAGCAGCGTAGACGGACTAGTCCAAGAGACCCAGTACTTC,CASSVDGLVQETQYF
TRBJ1-1,NA,NA,TRBV7-8,13,TGTGCCAGCAGCCAAGCGGTTTACACTGAAGCTTTCTTT,CASSQAVYTEAFF
TRBJ2-5,few,TRBD1,TRBV27,15,TGTGCCAGCAGTTTATCGATACTCACAGGGGACGTTCCCTACTTC,CASSLSILTGDVPYF
TRBJ1-1,NA,NA,TRBV19,19,TGTGCCAGTAGAGTAGGGTCCCTCAGACTTCAGGGGAGGAACACTGAAGCTTTCTTT,CASRVGSLRLQGRNTEAFF
TRBJ1-2,NA,NA,TRBV19,14,TGTGCCAGTAGTGTCCGTCAGGGGAGCTATGGCTACACCTTC,CASSVRQGSYGYTF
TRBJ2-7,NA,TRBD2,TRBV7-2,19,TGTGCCAGCAGCTTTACTAGCGGGGGGGCAATTGGGCCGGAAGGCGAGCAGTACTTC,CASSFTSGGAIGPEGEQYF
TRBJ1-1,NA,NA,TRBV5-4,13,TGTGCCAGCAGCTCCGGACAGAACACTGAAGCTTTCTTT,CASSSGQNTEAFF
TRBJ2-7,NA,NA,TRBV5-6,13,TGTGCCAGCAGCCCCCGCCGGGGTGGCGAGCAGTACTTC,CASSPRRGGEQYF
TRBJ2-3,NA,NA,TRBV4-1,14,TGCGCCAGCAGCCACGAGCGATCTCCAGATACGCAGTATTTT,CASSHERSPDTQYF
TRBJ2-7,NA,TRBD1,TRBV27,13,TGTGCCAGCAGTCTTGGGACAGGGCGCGAGCAGTACTTC,CASSLGTGREQYF
TRBJ1-2,NA,NA,TRBV2,12,TGTGCCAGCTTTACAGGGTTCTATGGCTACACCTTC,CASFTGFYGYTF
TRBJ2-2,NA,NA,TRBV25-1,15,TGTGCCAGCAGTGAAGGCCGCAGTTACACCGGGGAGCTGTTTTTT,CASSEGRSYTGELFF
TRBJ2-5,NA,NA,TRBV2,12,TGTGCCAGCAACAGGGTTCGGGAGACCCAGTACTTC,CASNRVRETQYF
TRBJ1-1,NA,NA,TRBV4-1,15,TGCGCCAGCAGCACCCCGGGTTCCCGCAACACTGAAGCTTTCTTT,CASSTPGSRNTEAFF
TRBJ2-3,NA,TRBD1,TRBV4-1,15,TGCGCCAGCAGCCCCGGACAGGGGAGGATAGATACGCAGTATTTT,CASSPGQGRIDTQYF
TRBJ2-1,NA,TRBD2,TRBV7-9,18,TGTGCCAGCAGCTTAGCGCGCGGGACTAGCGGGGACAACAATGAGCAGTTCTTC,CASSLARGTSGDNNEQFF
TRBJ2-3,NA,NA,TRBV5-1,14,TGCGCCAGCAGCATAACAGGGTTCACAGATACGCAGTATTTT,CASSITGFTDTQYF
TRBJ2-5,NA,TRBD1,TRBV25-1,16,TGTGCCAGCAGTGAATACGCCGGGACAGGGGGGGAGACCCAGTACTTC,CASSEYAGTGGETQYF
TRBJ2-4,NA,NA,TRBV23-1,16,TGCGCCAGCAGTCAATCGGTCGGGTTAGCCAAAAACATTCAGTACTTC,CASSQSVGLAKNIQYF
TRBJ2-2,NA,TRBD2,TRBV25-1,14,TGTGCCAGCAGTCCCCTAGCGGGGGTCGGGGAGCTGTTTTTT,CASSPLAGVGELFF
TRBJ1-6,NA,NA,TRBV2,14,TGTGCCAGCAGTGAATCAGGGGATAATTCACCCCTCCACTTT,CASSESGDNSPLHF
TRBJ1-5,NA,TRBD1,TRBV18,16,TGTGCCAGCTCACCCGAGACAGGGGGCGCTTGGCAGCCCCAGCATTTT,CASSPETGGAWQPQHF
TRBJ2-7,NA,TRBD2,TRBV18,13,TGTGCCAGCTCCCGACCGGGAGGGGACGAGCAGTACTTC,CASSRPGGDEQYF
TRBJ2-5,NA,TRBD1,TRBV7-6,16,TGTGCCAGCAGCTCCCCCCGACAGGGCCCCCAAGAGACCCAGTACTTC,CASSSPRQGPQETQYF
TRBJ2-2,NA,TRBD1,TRBV18,16,TGTGCCAGCTCACCGCCAACAGGGGTCGACACCGGGGAGCTGTTTTTT,CASSPPTGVDTGELFF
TRBJ2-6,NA,NA,TRBV4-2,15,TGTGCCAGCAGCCAAGATTGGGGCAAGGCCAACGTCCTGACTTTC,CASSQDWGKANVLTF
TRBJ2-1,NA,NA,TRBV5-1,12,TGCGCCAGCAGCTTGGCTTACAATGAGCAGTTCTTC,CASSLAYNEQFF
TRBJ1-6,NA,NA,TRBV7-6,15,TGTGCCAGCAGCCAGGTCCAGGGCCATAATTCACCCCTCCACTTT,CASSQVQGHNSPLHF
TRBJ2-5,NA,TRBD1,TRBV10-1,18,TGCGCCAGCAGTGAGGGATTAACTGGGACAGGGGAATCAGAGACCCAGTACTTC,CASSEGLTGTGESETQYF
TRBJ1-1,NA,NA,TRBV15,14,TGTGCCACCAGCGGAGAAAGGGGATCCACTGAAGCTTTCTTT,CATSGERGSTEAFF
TRBJ2-7,few,NA,TRBV19,13,TGTGCCACAGTCGGCCCAGGGATTTCCGAGCAGTACTTC,CATVGPGISEQYF
TRBJ1-1,few,NA,TRBV6-6,12,TGTGCCAGCAGTTCGAGGGCCACTGAAGCTTTCTTT,CASSSRATEAFF
TRBJ2-3,few,NA,TRBV19,13,TGTGCCAGCGGAGGTTCTAGCACAGATACGCAGTATTTT,CASGGSSTDTQYF
TRBJ2-6,NA,NA,TRBV4-1,17,TGCGCCAGCAGCCAAGACAGGGTTGGAACTGGGGCCAACGTCCTGACTTTC,CASSQDRVGTGANVLTF
TRBJ1-2,NA,TRBD1,TRBV30,15,TGTGCCTGCACACGGGGACAGGCCCTAAACTATGGCTACACCTTC,CACTRGQALNYGYTF
TRBJ1-1,NA,NA,TRBV4-1,15,TGCGCCAGCAGCCCCCAGGGGAGGGACGACACTGAAGCTTTCTTT,CASSPQGRDDTEAFF
TRBJ1-3,NA,NA,TRBV18,15,TGTGCCAGCTTCGAAACAGGATACTCTGGAAACACCATATATTTT,CASFETGYSGNTIYF
TRBJ2-3,NA,NA,TRBV5-8,13,TGTGCCAGCGGGTGGACTAGCACAGATACGCAGTATTTT,CASGWTSTDTQYF
TRBJ2-7,NA,NA,TRBV28,11,TGTGCCAGCAGTTTATTGCGAGAGCAGTACTTC,CASSLLREQYF
TRBJ2-7,NA,NA,TRBV15,13,TGTGCCACCAGCAGTGAAACAGGGCTCGAGCAGTACTTC,CATSSETGLEQYF
TRBJ2-2,NA,TRBD2,TRBV5-1,18,TGCGCCAGCAGCTTGGTCCTAGCGGGGGCCCTGAACACCGGGGAGCTGTTTTTT,CASSLVLAGALNTGELFF
TRBJ1-1,few,TRBD1,TRBV6-5,15,TGTGCCAGCAGTTACTTGGGACAGGGGGCGTCGGAAGCTTTCTTT,CASSYLGQGASEAFF
TRBJ1-2,NA,NA,TRBV4-1,14,TGCGCCAGCAGCCAAGATCGGGCAGGGGACGGCTACACCTTC,CASSQDRAGDGYTF
TRBJ1-2,NA,TRBD1,TRBV5-6,14,TGTGCCAGCAGCGTGGGACAGGGGGTGATCGGCTACACCTTC,CASSVGQGVIGYTF
TRBJ1-2,once,NA,TRBV5-1,13,TGCGCCAGCAGCTTGGGGGAGCCGGGAGGCTACACCTTC,CASSLGEPGGYTF
TRBJ1-2,few,NA,TRBV19,12,TGTGCCAGTAGTATCTCGGTGTATGGCTACACCTTC,CASSISVYGYTF
TRBJ1-2,NA,NA,TRBV10-3,12,TGTGCCATCAGTGGACAGACGGTTGGCTACACCTTC,CAISGQTVGYTF
TRBJ2-5,NA,NA,TRBV19,15,TGTGCCAGTAGTACCCAGGGGCAGGGGCAAGAGACCCAGTACTTC,CASSTQGQGQETQYF